The T cell receptor (beta chain) described here comes from a study of shared clonotypes between healthy human individuals. The CDR3 is made up of 15 amino acids. In germline, CDR1 is MDHEN, CDR2 SYDVKM. V was clipped by 3 bases and J by 1 base, with 12 bases between them. Profiling relied on immunoSEQ multiplex PCR, and the TCRdb table lists in-frame clones only, not all of them. The sample carries about 560,000 clones, roughly 79% recorded once. Sequences were obtained from PBMCs. The chain joins TRBV28 to TRBJ2-5; D remains unclear. The sequence was collected from a middle-aged woman in good health. Some clones in this sample may be carry-over from other donors' samples. In DNA, the CDR3 is TGTGCCAGCAGTTTGGCCATCGGCAGCCAAGAGACCCAGTACTTC. This gives the protein CASSLAIGSQETQYF.